This T cell receptor beta chain stems from a study of OX40 agonist ivuxolimab in advanced cancers. At the level of the study: Enrollees could have had prior anti-PD-1, anti-PD-L1 or anti-CTLA-4 therapy, which approximately 38% had received. Among those treated, three patients had partial responses, one with hepatocellular carcinoma and two with cutaneous melanoma. Study-level points and caveats: Blood T cells, both CD4+ and CD8+, expanded clonally by week 6 at 0.1 to 3.0 mg/kg.

This table comes from immunoSEQ multiplex PCR, and its TCRdb copy is limited to in-frame clones, with some not included. This table has 20,000 to 25,000 clones, more than 65% appearing once. Turning to this clone: The antigen is undetermined.

This CDR3 has 15 residues. Trimming left V 0 bases short and J 4 bases short, with 12 bases between. Germline CDR1 and CDR2: SGHDN and FVKESK. The source material was CD4+ or CD8+ T cells sorted from blood, sampled in a trial of the OX40 agonist ivuxolimab. This TCR came from an adult with an advanced solid tumor such as melanoma, head and neck, liver or kidney cancer. The V and J genes are TRBV14 and TRBJ1-1; D is unclear. CDR3 residues: CASSQESGWVTEAFF. The CDR3, as DNA: TGTGCCAGCAGCCAAGAAAGTGGTTGGGTCACTGAAGCTTTCTTT.